This paragraph covers one TCR beta chain sequence. The antigen is undetermined. The sample originates from a study of T-cell memory formation after mild COVID-19. Study-wide findings and caveats: Of the contracting clones, CD4+ ones lay mainly in CM and EM, and CD8+ ones in EMRA.

Via MiXCR, TCRdb re-called the 5' RACE reads, giving one row per CDR3 protein. The sample lists about 400,000 distinct CDR3 sequences; 20% to 30% were seen once. The V gene lost 3 bases and the J gene lost 5 bases, with 10 bases spanning the gap. Per the germline V gene, CDR1 is SQVTM and CDR2 is ANQGSEA. The CDR3 has 12 amino acids. Sample: PBMCs or a T cell subset sorted from them (not recorded which). The genes are TRBV29-1 and TRBJ1-2, with D tentatively TRBD1 (5 bases). This TCR derives from an adult woman who had mild COVID-19 (a few samples of this study predate the infection). Cell type and time point are not known. CDR3 sequence reads: CSVEKTVYGYTF. In DNA, the CDR3 is TGCAGCGTTGAGAAGACAGTATATGGCTACACCTTC.